The 30 T cell receptor beta chains given below trace back to one sample, sequenced in a study of blood T cell repertoires in COVID-19. Measured with immunoSEQ multiplex PCR; TCRdb has only the in-frame clones, and not every one. The table shows 210,000 or so clones, with approximately 79% occurring only once. The sequencing sample was made of peripheral blood. The source is a man between 45 and 60 years old who had recovered from COVID-19.

The rearrangement joins TRBV5-1 to TRBJ2-2, with D possibly TRBD1 on 6 matching bases. The germline V gene encodes CDR1 SGHRS and CDR2 YFSETQ. The CDR3 contains 15 residues. V lost 5 bases, J lost 3 bases, and 14 bases lay in between. In nucleotides, the CDR3 is TGCGCCAGCAGAAACAACAGGGAAGACACCGGGGAGCTGTTTTTT. Its translation is CASRNNREDTGELFF.

The chain recombines TRBV7-3 with TRBJ2-2, with 12 bases matching TRBD2. V shed 8 bases and J 3 bases; nucleotides not matched to a gene: 10. From germline, CDR1 is SGHTA and CDR2 FQGTGA. The CDR3 sequence is 17 residues long. Here the CDR3 reads CASGKLAGGVDTGELFF. The DNA of the CDR3 is TGTGCCAGCGGCAAACTAGCGGGAGGTGTGGACACCGGGGAGCTGTTTTTT.

This chain's CDR3 is CASKKGQGSSYEQYF. The CDR3 DNA reads as TGTGCCAGCAAAAAGGGACAGGGAAGCTCCTACGAGCAGTACTTC. The chain is built from TRBV2 and TRBJ2-7, with TRBD1 matching 9 bases. The germline gives CDR1 SNHLY, CDR2 FYNNEI. The V and J ends lost 7 bases and 0 bases, in that order; junction bases with no gene match: 7. There are 15 residues in the CDR3. The full variable domain, rest sourced from reference TRBV2 and TRBJ2-7, is EPEVTQTPSHQVTQMGQEVILRCVPISNHLYFYWYRQILGQKVEFLVSFYNNEISEKSEIFDDQFSVERPDGSNFTLKIRSTKLEDSAMYFCASKKGQGSSYEQYFGPGTRLTVT.

V usage is TRBV2 and J usage is TRBJ1-2; no clear D. V was shortened by 0 bases and J by 1 base, with 9 bases between the two germline ends. Germline CDR1 is SNHLY and CDR2 is FYNNEI. CDR3 length: 15 amino acids. The CDR3 DNA reads TGTGCCAGCAGTGAAGCGAACAATTTTAACTATGGCTACACCTTC. It codes for CASSEANNFNYGYTF.

This chain joins TRBV7-7 and TRBJ2-1, with TRBD2 matching over 8 bases. Looked up from germline, CDR1 is SSHAT and CDR2 is FNYEAQ (reference sequence). This CDR3 has 16 amino acids. After removal of 5 bases from V and 12 bases from J, the junction contained 18 bases not matched to a gene. CDR3 sequence reads: CASSPAGVAGPVGQFF. In DNA, the CDR3 is TGTGCCAGCAGCCCCGCCGGGGTAGCGGGACCAGTCGGGCAGTTCTTC.

This rearrangement joins TRBV5-5 to TRBJ1-1; TRBD1 agrees at 9 bases. This CDR3 region has 14 residues. Trimming took 3 bases from V and 4 from J; bases not matched to a gene: 4. From germline, CDR1 is SGHKS and CDR2 YYEKEE (reference sequence). The CDR3 region is CASSWTGVFTEAFF. CDR3 DNA: TGTGCCAGCAGCTGGACAGGGGTCTTCACTGAAGCTTTCTTT.

CDR3 residues: CASSKTGVEQFF. The DNA of the CDR3 is TGTGCCAGCAGTAAGACGGGAGTTGAGCAGTTCTTC. This chain joins TRBV6-2 or TRBV6-3 and TRBJ2-1; tentatively, D is TRBD2 (6 bases). Trimming stripped 5 bases from V and 9 bases from J, with 11 bases between. The germline gives CDR1 MNHEY, CDR2 SVGEGT. The length of the CDR3 is 12 residues.

The chain has TRBV29-1 and TRBJ2-1, with TRBD1 identical over 7 bases. After removal of 6 bases from V and 6 bases from J, the junction contained 2 bases not matched to a gene. Germline CDR1 SQVTM, CDR2 ANQGSEA. CDR3 length: 11 residues. CDR3 in amino acids: CSVTGFNEQFF. CDR3 nucleotide sequence: TGCAGCGTGACAGGGTTCAATGAGCAGTTCTTC.

The gene calls are TRBV18 and TRBJ2-1, with 9 positions matching TRBD2. CDR3 length: 13 residues. Per the germline V gene, CDR1 is KGHSH and CDR2 is LQKENI. V lost 3 bases to trimming and J lost 7 bases; unmatched junction nucleotides: 1. The CDR3 DNA reads TGTGCCAGCTCACCGGGACTAGCAAATGAGCAGTTCTTC. Its protein product is CASSPGLANEQFF.

This chain joins TRBV5-1 and TRBJ1-5, with no clear D. Germline V gives CDR1 SGHRS, CDR2 YFSETQ. The CDR3 extends over 15 amino acids. The ends were cut back, 0 bases at V and 3 bases at J, with 10 bases in the middle. The DNA for the CDR3 is TGCGCCAGCAGCTTGGTGCCAGGCCCCAATCAGCCCCAGCATTTT. Translation gives CASSLVPGPNQPQHF.

V gene TRBV29-1 combines with J gene TRBJ2-3, with 8 positions matching TRBD2. Unmatched junction bases numbered 5, after V lost 2 bases and J lost 4 bases. Germline-derived CDR1 and CDR2 are SQVTM and ANQGSEA. This CDR3 is 14 amino acids long. The CDR3 is CSVEPSGLPDTQYF. DNA of the CDR3: TGCAGCGTTGAACCTAGCGGGCTTCCAGATACGCAGTATTTT.

Only one count was recorded for this clone. The chain links TRBV21-1 to TRBJ2-5; the table's D call of TRBD1 was not tested on the DNA. TRBV21-1 constitutes a pseudogene. The CDR3 sequence is 15 residues long. Here the CDR3 reads CASSNWDRLKETQYF. The CDR3 nucleotides read TGTGCCAGCAGCAATTGGGACAGACTGAAAGAGACCCAGTACTTC.

This clone was seen only a few times. This chain connects TRBV4-1 to TRBJ2-1, with D perhaps TRBD1 (5 bases). CDR3 length: 12 residues. V was shortened by 3 bases and J by 10 bases, with 10 bases between the two germline ends. Looked up from germline, CDR1 is MGHRA and CDR2 is YSYEKL. The CDR3 spells CASSHNRYEQFF. CDR3 coding DNA: TGCGCCAGCAGCCACAACAGGTACGAGCAGTTCTTC.

The chain has TRBV14 and TRBJ2-3, with D maybe TRBD1 (6 bases). Germline CDR1 is SGHDN and CDR2 is FVKESK. The germline V and J ends were trimmed by 6 bases and 3 bases, with 10 bases remaining between them. The CDR3 runs 13 residues. The CDR3 here is CASRTGFTDTQYF. In nucleotides, the CDR3 is TGTGCCAGCAGAACAGGGTTTACAGATACGCAGTATTTT.

The chain recombines TRBV19 with TRBJ1-1; no clear D. The V end lost 10 bases, the J end lost 2 bases, and 14 bases lay between the germline ends. CDR3 length: 13 residues. Germline-derived CDR1 and CDR2 are LNHDA and SQIVND (reference sequence). The CDR3 coding sequence is TGTGCCACGTTGAGACGGGGAAACACTGAAGCTTTCTTT. Its protein product is CATLRRGNTEAFF.

The chain joins TRBV29-1 to TRBJ2-1; 7 nucleotides match TRBD2. CDR1 and CDR2 (germline): SQVTM, ANQGSEA. The CDR3 covers 15 residues. The V gene end was trimmed by 4 bases and the J gene end by 7 bases; junction bases not matched to a gene: 13. The CDR3 spells CSVGGGNRIMNEQFF. The CDR3 DNA reads as TGCAGCGTTGGCGGGGGTAACCGGATTATGAATGAGCAGTTCTTC.

V gene TRBV3-1 (or the pseudogene TRBV3-2) combines with J gene TRBJ2-1; TRBD2 aligns across 9 bases. The CDR3 extends over 17 amino acids. The J segment lost 3 bases and the V segment lost 0 bases, leaving 6 bases of the junction unmatched. The germline V gene encodes CDR1 LGHDT and CDR2 YNNKEL (reference sequence). DNA of the CDR3: TGTGCCAGCAGCCAAGAAGGGATAGCGGGAGACTACAATGAGCAGTTCTTC. Its translation: CASSQEGIAGDYNEQFF.

In DNA, the CDR3 is TGTGCCAGCAGTGAGTTCAGGGTCGGGGGCTACACCTTC. It yields the protein CASSEFRVGGYTF. This sequence joins TRBV6-1 and TRBJ1-2, with D possibly matching TRBD1 (5 bases). V lost 3 bases, J lost 8 bases, and 13 bases lay in between. Looked up from germline, CDR1 is MNHNS and CDR2 is SASEGT. The CDR3 totals 13 residues.

This clone appeared a single time. The gene calls are TRBV12-5 and TRBJ1-2, with D perhaps matching TRBD1 (5 bases). V dropped 4 bases and J dropped 4 bases, with 16 bases sitting between them. The CDR3 length is 15 residues. Germline loops: CDR1 LGHNT, CDR2 FRNRAP. The CDR3 region has the DNA TGTGCTAGTGGTTCCGACAGCCAAATTGGCTATGGCTACACCTTC. Translated: CASGSDSQIGYGYTF.

V usage is TRBV19 and J usage is TRBJ2-5; weak D call: TRBD2 (5 bases). CDR1 LNHDA and CDR2 SQIVND come from the germline V gene (reference sequence). V lost 4 bases, J lost 5 bases, and 14 bases lay in between. This CDR3 is built from 14 residues. The CDR3 region is CASSTNEGGETQYF. As DNA, the CDR3 is TGTGCCAGTAGTACCAACGAGGGCGGTGAGACCCAGTACTTC. Together with reference TRBV19 and TRBJ2-5, the CDR3 gives the full variable domain: DGGITQSPKYLFRKEGQNVTLSCEQNLNHDAMYWYRQDPGQGLRLIYYSQIVNDFQKGDIAEGYSVSREKKESFPLTVTSAQKNPTAFYLCASSTNEGGETQYFGPGTRLLVL.

This chain joins TRBV29-1 and TRBJ2-1; 10 bases agree with TRBD2. The CDR3 totals 16 residues. After removal of 4 bases from V and 4 bases from J, the junction contained 10 bases not matched to a gene. The germline CDR1 and CDR2 sequences are SQVTM and ANQGSEA. DNA of the CDR3: TGCAGCGTTGTTCCTAGGACTAGCGGAACATACAATGAGCAGTTCTTC. This encodes CSVVPRTSGTYNEQFF.

The V call is TRBV6-2 or TRBV6-3, the J call TRBJ2-5; 7 nucleotides align to TRBD1. The germline V gene has CDR1 MNHEY and CDR2 SVGEGT. V gave up 5 bases and J gave up 4 bases; unmatched junction bases: 4. CDR3 length equals 13 residues. In nucleotides, the CDR3 is TGTGCCAGCAGTACCTACAGGGGAGAGACCCAGTACTTC. Residues: CASSTYRGETQYF.

The genes are TRBV10-3 and TRBJ2-6, with 7 positions matching TRBD1. The junction had 3 bases not matched to a gene; V was cut back by 3 bases and J by 4 bases. Germline CDR1 and CDR2: ENHRY and SYGVKD. This CDR3 contains 15 residues. This chain's CDR3 is CAISETGVGANVLTF. DNA of the CDR3: TGTGCCATCAGTGAAACAGGGGTCGGGGCCAACGTCCTGACTTTC.

This chain links TRBV7-9 with TRBJ1-1; D is unresolved. V was shortened by 2 bases and J by 8 bases, with 9 bases between the two germline ends. CDR1 is SEHNR, CDR2 FQNEAQ, per germline (reference sequence). This CDR3 comprises 12 residues. The CDR3 protein is CASSLTGNEAFF. CDR3 nucleotide sequence: TGTGCCAGCAGCTTAACGGGGAACGAAGCTTTCTTT.

CDR3 sequence (DNA): TGTGCCAGCAGCCCTCGGACAGGGTTGAACACTGAAGCTTTCTTT. This codes for CASSPRTGLNTEAFF. The gene calls are TRBV6-6 and TRBJ1-1, with 8 bases aligning to TRBD1. V was clipped by 6 bases and J by 0 bases; unmatched bases: 6. Germline values: CDR1 MNHNY, CDR2 SVGAGI (reference sequence). This CDR3 region has 15 residues.

V and J are TRBV5-1 and TRBJ1-2, with D maybe TRBD1 (5 bases). The CDR3 is made up of 15 amino acids. Trimming cost V 4 bases and J 4 bases, with 17 bases left between them. The germline V gene encodes CDR1 SGHRS and CDR2 YFSETQ. This CDR3 is CASSLDYGALYGYTF. In DNA form, the CDR3 reads TGCGCCAGCAGCCTTGATTATGGGGCCCTCTATGGCTACACCTTC.

The rearrangement links TRBV24-1 to TRBJ1-5; maybe TRBD1 (5 bases). Trimming left V 5 bases short and J 5 bases short, with 9 bases between. CDR1 and CDR2 from the germline V gene are KGHDR and SFDVKD. The length of the CDR3 is 13 residues. CDR3 in amino acids: CATSGLQDQPQHF. CDR3 coding DNA: TGTGCCACCAGTGGTTTACAGGATCAGCCCCAGCATTTT.

The V call is TRBV19, the J call TRBJ1-6; D not resolved. The CDR3 is made up of 16 amino acids. With 3 bases removed from V and 0 bases from J, the gap between germline ends came to 9 bases. Germline V gene sequence: CDR1 LNHDA, CDR2 SQIVND (reference sequence). The CDR3 sequence: CASSIGRSSYNSPLHF. CDR3 DNA: TGTGCCAGTAGTATTGGAAGGAGCTCCTATAATTCACCCCTCCACTTT.

This chain links TRBV19 with TRBJ2-2, with 11 bases lining up with TRBD1. Germline-derived CDR1 and CDR2 are LNHDA and SQIVND (reference sequence). V was pared by 8 bases and J by 4 bases, with 12 bases of the junction left unmatched. There are 17 residues in the CDR3. The CDR3 loop is CASVDLAGTGGTGELFF. CDR3 bases: TGTGCCAGTGTTGACCTAGCAGGGACAGGGGGCACCGGGGAGCTGTTTTTT.

This clone was seen only once. This CDR3 reads CASAAGGEQETQYF. For the CDR3, the DNA is TGTGCCAGTGCCGCGGGGGGGGAGCAAGAGACCCAGTACTTC. The chain links TRBV7-2 to TRBJ2-5; 9 bases fit TRBD2. V shed 9 bases, J shed 2 bases, and the junction held 7 bases outside the gene matches. In germline, CDR1 is SGHTA, CDR2 FQGNSA. CDR3 size: 14 residues.